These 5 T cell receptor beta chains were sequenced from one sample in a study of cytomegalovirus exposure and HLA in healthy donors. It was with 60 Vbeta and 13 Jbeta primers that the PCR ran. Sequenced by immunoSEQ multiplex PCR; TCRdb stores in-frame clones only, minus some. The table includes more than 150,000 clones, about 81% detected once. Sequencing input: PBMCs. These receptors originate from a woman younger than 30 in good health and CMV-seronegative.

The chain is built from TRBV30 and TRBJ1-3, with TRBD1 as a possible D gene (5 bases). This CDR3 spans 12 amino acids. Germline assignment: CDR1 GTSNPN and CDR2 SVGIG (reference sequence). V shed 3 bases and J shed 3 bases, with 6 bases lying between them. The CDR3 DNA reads TGTGCCTGGAGCGACAGTGGAAACACCATATATTTT. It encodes CAWSDSGNTIYF.

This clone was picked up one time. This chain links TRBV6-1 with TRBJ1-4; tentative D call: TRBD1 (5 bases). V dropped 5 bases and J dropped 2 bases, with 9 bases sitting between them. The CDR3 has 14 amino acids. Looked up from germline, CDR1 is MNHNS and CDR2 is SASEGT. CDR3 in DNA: TGTGCCAGCAGTCTGCGGGGGACTAATGAAAAACTGTTTTTT. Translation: CASSLRGTNEKLFF.

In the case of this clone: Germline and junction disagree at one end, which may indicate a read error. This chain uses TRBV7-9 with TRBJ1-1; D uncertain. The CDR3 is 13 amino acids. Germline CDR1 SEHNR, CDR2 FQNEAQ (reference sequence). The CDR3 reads CSSSYVEDTEAFF. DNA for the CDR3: TGTTCCAGCAGCTATGTGGAGGACACTGAAGCTTTCTTT.

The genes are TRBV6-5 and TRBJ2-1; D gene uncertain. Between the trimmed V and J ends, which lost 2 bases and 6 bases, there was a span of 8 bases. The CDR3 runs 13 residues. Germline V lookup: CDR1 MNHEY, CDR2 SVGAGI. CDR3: CASSYVVGNEQFF. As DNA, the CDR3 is TGTGCCAGCAGTTACGTAGTCGGCAATGAGCAGTTCTTC.

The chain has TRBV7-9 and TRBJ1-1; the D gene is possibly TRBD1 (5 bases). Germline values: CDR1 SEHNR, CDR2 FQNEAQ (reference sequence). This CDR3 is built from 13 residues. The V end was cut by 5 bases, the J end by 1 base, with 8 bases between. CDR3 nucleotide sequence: TGTGCCAGCAGCCGGGGGACGAACACTGAAGCTTTCTTT. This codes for CASSRGTNTEAFF.